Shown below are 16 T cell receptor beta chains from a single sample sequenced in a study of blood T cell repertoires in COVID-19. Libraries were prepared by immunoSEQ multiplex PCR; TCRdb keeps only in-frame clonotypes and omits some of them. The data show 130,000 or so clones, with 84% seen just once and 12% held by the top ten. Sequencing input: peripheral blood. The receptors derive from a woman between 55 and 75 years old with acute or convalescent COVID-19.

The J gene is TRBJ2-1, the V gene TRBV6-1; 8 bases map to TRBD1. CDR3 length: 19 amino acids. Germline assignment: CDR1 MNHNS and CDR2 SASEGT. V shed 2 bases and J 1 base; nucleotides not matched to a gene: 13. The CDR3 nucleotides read TGTGCCAGCAGTGAACAGGGGGTGACTTACAGGGGGTCCTACAATGAGCAGTTCTTC. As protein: CASSEQGVTYRGSYNEQFF.

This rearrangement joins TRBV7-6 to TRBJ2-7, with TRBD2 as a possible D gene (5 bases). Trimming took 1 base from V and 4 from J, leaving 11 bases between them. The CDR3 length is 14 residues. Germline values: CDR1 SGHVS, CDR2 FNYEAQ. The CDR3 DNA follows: TGTGCCAGCAGCTTAGACGTCGGGAAGTACGAGCAGTACTTC. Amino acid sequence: CASSLDVGKYEQYF.

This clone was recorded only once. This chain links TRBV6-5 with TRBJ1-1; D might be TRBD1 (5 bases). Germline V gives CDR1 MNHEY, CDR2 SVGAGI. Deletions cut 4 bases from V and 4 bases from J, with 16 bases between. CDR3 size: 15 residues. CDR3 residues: CASSFTLGQSTEAFF. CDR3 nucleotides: TGTGCCAGCAGTTTCACCTTAGGACAATCCACTGAAGCTTTCTTT.

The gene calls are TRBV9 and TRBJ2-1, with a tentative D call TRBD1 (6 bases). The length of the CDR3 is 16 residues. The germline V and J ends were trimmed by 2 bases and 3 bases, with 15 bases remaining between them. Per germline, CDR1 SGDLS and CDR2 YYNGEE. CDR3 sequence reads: CASSVARGTHYNEQFF. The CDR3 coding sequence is TGTGCCAGCAGCGTCGCAAGGGGGACCCACTACAATGAGCAGTTCTTC.

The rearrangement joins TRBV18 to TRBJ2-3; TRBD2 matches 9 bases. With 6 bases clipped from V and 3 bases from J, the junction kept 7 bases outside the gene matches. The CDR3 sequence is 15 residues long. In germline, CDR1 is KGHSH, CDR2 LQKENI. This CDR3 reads CASSTTAGGTDTQYF. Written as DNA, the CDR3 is TGTGCCAGCTCTACCACGGCGGGGGGGACAGATACGCAGTATTTT.

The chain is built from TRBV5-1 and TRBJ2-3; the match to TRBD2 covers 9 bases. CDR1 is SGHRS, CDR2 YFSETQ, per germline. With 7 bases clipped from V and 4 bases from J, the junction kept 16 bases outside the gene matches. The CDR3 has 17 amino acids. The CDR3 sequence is CASFQDPGTSRSDTQYF. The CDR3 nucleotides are TGCGCCAGCTTCCAAGACCCCGGGACTAGCAGATCAGATACGCAGTATTTT.

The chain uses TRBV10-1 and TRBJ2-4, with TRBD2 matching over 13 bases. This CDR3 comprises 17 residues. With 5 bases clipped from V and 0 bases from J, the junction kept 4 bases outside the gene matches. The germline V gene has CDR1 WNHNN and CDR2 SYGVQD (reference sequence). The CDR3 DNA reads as TGCGCCAGCAGTTCGGGACTAGCGGGACTAGCCAAAAACATTCAGTACTTC. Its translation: CASSSGLAGLAKNIQYF.

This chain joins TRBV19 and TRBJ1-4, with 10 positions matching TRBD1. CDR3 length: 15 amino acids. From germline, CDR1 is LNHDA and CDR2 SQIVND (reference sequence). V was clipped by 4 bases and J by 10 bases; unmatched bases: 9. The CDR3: CASSTPGTGEVKLFF. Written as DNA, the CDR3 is TGTGCCAGTAGTACCCCCGGGACAGGGGAGGTAAAACTGTTTTTT.

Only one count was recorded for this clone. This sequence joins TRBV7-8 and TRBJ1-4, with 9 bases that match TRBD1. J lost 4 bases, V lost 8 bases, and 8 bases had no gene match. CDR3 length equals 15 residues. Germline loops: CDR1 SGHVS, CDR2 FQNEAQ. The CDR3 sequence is CASGKQGALNEKLFF. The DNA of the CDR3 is TGTGCCAGCGGAAAACAGGGGGCGCTTAATGAAAAACTGTTTTTT.

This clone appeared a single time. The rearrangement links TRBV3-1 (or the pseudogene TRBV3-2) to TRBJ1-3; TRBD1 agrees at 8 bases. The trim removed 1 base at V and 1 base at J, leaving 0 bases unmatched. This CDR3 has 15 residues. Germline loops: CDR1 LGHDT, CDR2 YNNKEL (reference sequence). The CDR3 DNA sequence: TGTGCCAGCAGCCAAGGGACAGGGTCTGGAAACACCATATATTTT. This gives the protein CASSQGTGSGNTIYF.

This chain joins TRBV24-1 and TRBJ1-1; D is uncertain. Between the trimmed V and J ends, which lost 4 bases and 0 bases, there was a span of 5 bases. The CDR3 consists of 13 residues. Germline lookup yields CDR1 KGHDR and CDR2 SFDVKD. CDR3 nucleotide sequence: TGTGCCACCAGTGACAACATGAACACTGAAGCTTTCTTT. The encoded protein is CATSDNMNTEAFF.

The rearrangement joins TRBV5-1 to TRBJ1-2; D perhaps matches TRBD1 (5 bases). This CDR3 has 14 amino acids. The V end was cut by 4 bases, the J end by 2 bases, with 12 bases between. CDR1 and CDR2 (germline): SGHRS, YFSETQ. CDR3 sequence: CASSPGRGNYGYTF. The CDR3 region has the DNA TGCGCCAGCAGCCCAGGACGGGGGAACTATGGCTACACCTTC.

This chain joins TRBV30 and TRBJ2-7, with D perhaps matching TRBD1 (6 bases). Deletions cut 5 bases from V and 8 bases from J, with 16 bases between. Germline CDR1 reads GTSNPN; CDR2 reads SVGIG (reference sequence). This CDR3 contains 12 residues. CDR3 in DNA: TGTGCCTGGGGGGATACAGGGTTCAAGCAGTACTTC. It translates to CAWGDTGFKQYF.

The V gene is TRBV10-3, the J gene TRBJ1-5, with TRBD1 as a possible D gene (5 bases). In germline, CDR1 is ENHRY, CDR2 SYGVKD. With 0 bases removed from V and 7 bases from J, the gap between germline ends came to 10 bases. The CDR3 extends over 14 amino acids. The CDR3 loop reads CAISESGVAQPQHF. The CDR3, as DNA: TGTGCCATCAGTGAGTCAGGGGTGGCCCAGCCCCAGCATTTT.

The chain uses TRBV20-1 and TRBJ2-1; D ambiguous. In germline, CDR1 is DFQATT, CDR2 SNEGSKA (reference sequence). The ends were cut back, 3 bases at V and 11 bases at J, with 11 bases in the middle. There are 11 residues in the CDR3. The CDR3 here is CSASLVAQQFF. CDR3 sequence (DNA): TGCAGTGCTAGTCTAGTGGCGCAGCAGTTCTTC.

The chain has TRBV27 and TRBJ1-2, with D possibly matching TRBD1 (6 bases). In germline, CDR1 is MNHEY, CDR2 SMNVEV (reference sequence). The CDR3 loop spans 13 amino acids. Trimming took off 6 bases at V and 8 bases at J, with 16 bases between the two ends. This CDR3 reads CASSSLRGGGYTF. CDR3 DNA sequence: TGTGCCAGCAGCTCCCTCAGGGGCGGGGGCTACACCTTC.